This T cell receptor (beta chain) was documented in a study of cytomegalovirus exposure and HLA in healthy donors. Across the whole study: The roughly 110 validation repertoires were reported in a later analysis to have been generated on the same platform as the approximately 700 first-cohort repertoires. Study observations and caveats: The classifier reportedly diagnosed cytomegalovirus status with high sensitivity and specificity. According to a later analysis, TCR clusters from the first cohort tended to co-occur in the roughly 130 validation repertoires. 164 TCR beta chains were listed as cytomegalovirus-associated.

With respect to this clone: The antigen is unknown.

Sequencing used immunoSEQ multiplex PCR; TCRdb keeps in-frame clones, though not all of them. The sample carries about 350,000 clones, around 87% recorded once. With 3 bases clipped from V and 7 bases from J, the junction kept 8 bases outside the gene matches. The CDR3 is 15 residues long. Germline V lookup: CDR1 LGHNA, CDR2 YNFKEQ. The chain is built from TRBV4-2 and TRBJ1-4; 7 positions agree with TRBD1. The sequencing sample was made of PBMCs. The TCR originated in a woman under 40 in good health and CMV-seropositive. The CDR3 DNA reads TGTGCCAGCAGCCAGGAAGGGGGCGGTGGTGAAAAACTGTTTTTT. Its protein is CASSQEGGGGEKLFF.